Below, one T cell receptor beta chain is given with its context. No antigen is known for it. The data originate from a study of identical twins. TCRdb re-derived calls from the 5' RACE reads in MiXCR, one entry per CDR3 protein. The sample shows hundreds of thousands of distinct CDR3 sequences, under 9% of them seen only once. Study conclusions and caveats: Beta out-of-frame sequences showed weaker excess sharing between twins.

CDR3 length: 16 amino acids. V lost 0 bases to trimming and J lost 7 bases; unmatched junction nucleotides: 11. The germline CDR1 and CDR2 sequences are SNHLY and FYNNEI. A further study also used this sample, focusing on yellow fever vaccine responses in identical twins. In that study: Twins' vaccine T cell responses were reported to seem partly convergent and partly personalized.

J is TRBJ2-7 and V is TRBV2; 8 bases map to TRBD1. Specimen: memory (CD45RO+) T cells sorted from blood. This TCR was sampled from a woman aged 18-35 years in good health. Here the CDR3 DNA reads TGTGCCAGCAGTGAAGCGCCGGGGCAGGGGGCTGAAGAGCAGTACTTC. Residues: CASSEAPGQGAEEQYF.